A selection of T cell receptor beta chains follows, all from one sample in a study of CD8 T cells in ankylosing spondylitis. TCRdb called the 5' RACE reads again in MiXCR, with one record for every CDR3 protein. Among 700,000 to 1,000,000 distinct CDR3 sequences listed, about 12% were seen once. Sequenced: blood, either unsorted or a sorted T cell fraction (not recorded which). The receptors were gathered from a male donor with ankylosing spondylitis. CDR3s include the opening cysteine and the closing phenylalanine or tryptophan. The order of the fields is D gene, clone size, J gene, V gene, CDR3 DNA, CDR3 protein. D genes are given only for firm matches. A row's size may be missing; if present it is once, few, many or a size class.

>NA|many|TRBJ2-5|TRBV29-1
TGCAGCGCGTGGAGGGGCCAAGAGACCCAGTACTTC
CSAWRGQETQYF
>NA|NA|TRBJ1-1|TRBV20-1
TGCAGTGCTAGCCATGTCCCAGGGGCAACCGAAGCTTTCTTT
CSASHVPGATEAFF
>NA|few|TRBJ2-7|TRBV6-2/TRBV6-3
TGTGCCAGCAGTATCTTCTACGAGCAGTACTTC
CASSIFYEQYF
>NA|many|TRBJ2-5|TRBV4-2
TGTGCCAGCAGCCAAGAGGCTAGGTCGGAGACCCAGTACTTC
CASSQEARSETQYF
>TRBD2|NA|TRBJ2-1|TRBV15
TGTGCCACCAGCAGAGAACCCCTAGCGGGGGGCAATGAGCAGTTCTTC
CATSREPLAGGNEQFF
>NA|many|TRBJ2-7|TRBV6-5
TGTGCCAGCAGTTACTCGAGGGGTGGGTACGAGCAGTACTTC
CASSYSRGGYEQYF
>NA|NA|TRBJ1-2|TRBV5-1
TGCGCCAGCAGTGGACAGACAGGCTCCTATGGCTACACCTTC
CASSGQTGSYGYTF
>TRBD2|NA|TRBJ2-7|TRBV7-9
TGTGCCAGCAGCTTAACGGCTAGCGGGGGTCTACAGTACTTC
CASSLTASGGLQYF
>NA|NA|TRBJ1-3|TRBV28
TGTGCCAGCAGTAGATGGATGGGAAACACCATATATTTT
CASSRWMGNTIYF
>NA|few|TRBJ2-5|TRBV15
TGTGCCACCAGCAGAGATCCCTTCTCCGGGTCAGAGACCCAGTACTTC
CATSRDPFSGSETQYF
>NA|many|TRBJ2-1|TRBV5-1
TGCGCCAGCAGCTTGGGACTAGTGATCGGCAATGAGCAGTTCTTC
CASSLGLVIGNEQFF
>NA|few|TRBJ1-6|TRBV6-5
TGTGCCAGCTTAGGTGGAAATTCACCCCTCCACTTT
CASLGGNSPLHF
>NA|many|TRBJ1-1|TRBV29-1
TGCAGCGCTCGACCACGGGAGAGGAGTGAAGCTTTCTTT
CSARPRERSEAFF
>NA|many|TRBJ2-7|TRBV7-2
TGTGCCAGCAGCTTAGCGGTAGCTGCCTCCTACGAGCAGTACTTC
CASSLAVAASYEQYF
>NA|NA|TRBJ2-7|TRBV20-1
TGCAGTGCTAGAGAATGGGGGGCCGGCGAGCAGTACTTC
CSAREWGAGEQYF
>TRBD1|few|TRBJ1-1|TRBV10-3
TGTGCCATCAGTGGGGGGACAGTTCCTTCCGGTGAAGCTTTCTTT
CAISGGTVPSGEAFF
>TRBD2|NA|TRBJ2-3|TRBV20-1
TGCAGTGCTAGAGATCACCCGCTAGCGGCTAGCACAGATACGCAGTATTTT
CSARDHPLAASTDTQYF
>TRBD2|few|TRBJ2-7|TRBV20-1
TGCAGTGCTAGTCTAGCGGGAGGGGGCTACGAGCAGTACTTC
CSASLAGGGYEQYF
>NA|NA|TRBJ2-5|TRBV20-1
TGCAGTGCTAGTAGCCTAGCGTACCAAGAGACCCAGTACTTC
CSASSLAYQETQYF
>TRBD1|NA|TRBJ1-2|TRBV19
TGTGCCAGTAGTGGGTACAGGGGGTATGGCTACACCTTC
CASSGYRGYGYTF
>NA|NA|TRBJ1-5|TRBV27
TGTGCCAGCAGTTTAAGGTTCGGGGAGCCCCAGCATTTT
CASSLRFGEPQHF
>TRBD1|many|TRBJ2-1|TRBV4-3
TGTGCCAGCAGTCCGACAGGGAGCTCCTACAATGAGCAGTTCTTC
CASSPTGSSYNEQFF
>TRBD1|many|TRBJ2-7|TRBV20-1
TGCAGTGCTAGCCCGGGACAGGGCGGATACAAGCAGTACTTC
CSASPGQGGYKQYF
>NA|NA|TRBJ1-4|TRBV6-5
TGTGCCAGCAGTTACACCTTGGGGATGGGTGAAAAACTGTTTTTT
CASSYTLGMGEKLFF
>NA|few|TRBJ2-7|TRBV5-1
TGCGCCAGCAGCTTGGCCCCCGAACAGGGAACCTACGAGCAGTACTTC
CASSLAPEQGTYEQYF
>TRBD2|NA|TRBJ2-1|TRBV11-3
TGTGCCAGCAGCCCGGGGACTAGCCGATACAATGAGCAGTTCTTC
CASSPGTSRYNEQFF
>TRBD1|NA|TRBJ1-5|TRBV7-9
TGTGCCAGCAGCGGCAGGGGGGACAGCAATCAGCCCCAGCATTTT
CASSGRGDSNQPQHF
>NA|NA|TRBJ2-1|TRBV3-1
TGTGCCAGCAGCCAAGTCTCAGCTTACAATGAGCAGTTCTTC
CASSQVSAYNEQFF
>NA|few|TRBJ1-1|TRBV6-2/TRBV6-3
TGTGCCAGCAGGTGGACCTCGGTCGCTGAAGCTTTCTTT
CASRWTSVAEAFF
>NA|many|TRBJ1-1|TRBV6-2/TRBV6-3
TGTGCCAGCAGTCCTAGGACAGTTGAAGCTTTCTTT
CASSPRTVEAFF
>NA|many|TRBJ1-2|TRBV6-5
TGTGCCAGCAGTTCAACAGGGTTCTATGGCTACACCTTC
CASSSTGFYGYTF
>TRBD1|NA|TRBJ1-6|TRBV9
TGTGCCAGCAGCTACCGGGACAGAAACAATTCACCCCTCCACTTT
CASSYRDRNNSPLHF
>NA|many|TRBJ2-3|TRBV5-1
TGCGCCAGCAGCTCCCAAGGGGGTACGCAGTATTTT
CASSSQGGTQYF
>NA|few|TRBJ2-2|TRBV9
TGTGCCAGCAGCGTAGCGGGGGAAAGCACCGGGGAGCTGTTTTTT
CASSVAGESTGELFF
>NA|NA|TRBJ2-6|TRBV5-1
TGCGCCAGCAGCGGGGGAGTTGGGGACTCTGGGGCCAACGTCCTGACTTTC
CASSGGVGDSGANVLTF
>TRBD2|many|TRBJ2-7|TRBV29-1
TGCAGCGTTGTCTCTAGCGGGAGCTACGAGCAGTACTTC
CSVVSSGSYEQYF
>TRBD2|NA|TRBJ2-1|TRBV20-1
TGCAGTGCTGGACTAGCGTTGACACATGAGCAGTTCTTC
CSAGLALTHEQFF
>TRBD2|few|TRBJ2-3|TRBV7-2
TGTGCCAGCAGCTTAGGACTAGCGGGGGGGGTGCGAGATACGCAGTATTTT
CASSLGLAGGVRDTQYF
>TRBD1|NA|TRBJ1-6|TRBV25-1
TGTGCCAGCAGTCCGCGACAGGGGCACTCACCCCTCCACTTT
CASSPRQGHSPLHF
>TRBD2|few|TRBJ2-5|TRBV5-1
TGCGCCAGCAGCGGGAGCGGGACCTCGGTGGTGGAGACCCAGTACTTC
CASSGSGTSVVETQYF
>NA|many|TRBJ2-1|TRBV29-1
TGCAGGGCCGGGGCGGGATTCGCTCCCAATGAGCAGTTCTTC
CRAGAGFAPNEQFF
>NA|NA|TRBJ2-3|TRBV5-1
TGCGCCAGCAGCGATCTTTTCACAGATACGCAGTATTTT
CASSDLFTDTQYF
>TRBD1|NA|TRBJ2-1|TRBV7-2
TGTGCCAGCAGATCTACAGGGGGCAATGAGCAGTTCTTC
CASRSTGGNEQFF
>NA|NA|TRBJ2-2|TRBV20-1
TGCAGTGCTAGGCCGACTGATTCCGGGGAGCTGTTTTTT
CSARPTDSGELFF
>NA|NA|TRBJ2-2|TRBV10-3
TGTGCCGTTGGAAATGGGCCGATCGGGGAGCTGTTTTTT
CAVGNGPIGELFF